This TCR beta chain was identified in a study of T cells in pancreatic ductal adenocarcinoma. No neoadjuvant therapy was given to the selected pancreatic ductal adenocarcinoma patients before their surgery. TCRdb's table, derived via immunoSEQ multiplex PCR, lists solely in-frame clones and lacks some. There are 97,000 or so clones in the sample; around 96% occur only once, and about 3% lies in the top ten. Whole-study results and caveats: Blood had more productive templates and 6 to 9-fold more unique clonotypes than tumor. The resected pancreatic cancer cohort was biased toward the minority with early-stage disease.

Details on this clone: Its antigen remains unidentified.

Germline V gene sequence: CDR1 SEHNR, CDR2 FQNEAQ (reference sequence). The CDR3 contains 14 residues. After removal of 5 bases from V and 5 bases from J, the junction contained 6 bases not matched to a gene. The sequence was collected from a human donor with pancreatic ductal adenocarcinoma. This chain connects TRBV7-9 to TRBJ2-5; TRBD1 matches at 9 bases. The specimen was PBMCs. The CDR3 loop reads CASSTDRGWETQYF. DNA for the CDR3: TGTGCCAGCAGCACGGACAGGGGTTGGGAGACCCAGTACTTC.